A selection of T cell receptor beta chains follows, all from one sample in a study of blood T cell repertoires in COVID-19. This table comes from immunoSEQ multiplex PCR, and its TCRdb copy is limited to in-frame clones, with some not included. The repertoire has 190,000 or so clones, around 88% of them found once; the top ten carry about 4.1%. Sample: peripheral blood. Every receptor here comes from a woman aged 25 to 39 with acute or convalescent COVID-19. CDR3s include the opening cysteine and the closing phenylalanine or tryptophan. The D gene is left open where the match is weak.

v_call,d_call,cdr3_aa
TRBV3-1/TRBV3-2,.,CASSQQVMNTEAFF
TRBV5-1,.,CASSWGGTDTQYF
TRBV5-8,TRBD1,CASSPRTGVSPLHF
TRBV28,.,CASSLGRKIGELFF
TRBV7-9,.,CASSFERGNSPLHF
TRBV7-2,.,CASTPVPLGREQYF
TRBV27,.,CASSSIAARRQYF
TRBV12-1,.,CASSFHGETSSLNTEAFF
TRBV12-3/TRBV12-4,.,CASGGLAEETQYF
TRBV2,TRBD1,CASGGDRGYEQYF
TRBV5-4,TRBD2,CASSFWTSGWLFF
TRBV11-3,.,CASSAGTSYGYTF